One TCR beta chain is described in this entry. The antigen is undetermined. There were TCR beta CDR3 regions amplified from RNA transcripts. In the first-round RT-PCR of the TCR CDR3, the HTBI primer set was used. A single record per CDR3 protein comes from TCRdb applying MiXCR to the multiplex PCR reads. The sample includes approximately 520,000 distinct CDR3 sequences, roughly 20% of them seen just once. The data are from a study of T cells in Graves' hyperthyroidism and ophthalmopathy. Study-level points and caveats: Researchers found most expanded thyroid clonotypes above 0.001 in blood as well. Median prediction lead before ophthalmopathy onset was 5 to 7 months with the model.

This CDR3 contains 12 residues. The V gene lost 3 bases and the J gene lost 15 bases, with 12 bases spanning the gap. This TCR was recovered from a man between 18 and 29 years old with Graves' hyperthyroidism. Input material: blood. This chain joins TRBV12-3 or TRBV12-4 and TRBJ1-6, with D hard to call. The CDR3 is CASSLMNSDLHF. CDR3 bases: TGTGCCAGCAGTTTGATGAACTCAGACCTCCACTTT.